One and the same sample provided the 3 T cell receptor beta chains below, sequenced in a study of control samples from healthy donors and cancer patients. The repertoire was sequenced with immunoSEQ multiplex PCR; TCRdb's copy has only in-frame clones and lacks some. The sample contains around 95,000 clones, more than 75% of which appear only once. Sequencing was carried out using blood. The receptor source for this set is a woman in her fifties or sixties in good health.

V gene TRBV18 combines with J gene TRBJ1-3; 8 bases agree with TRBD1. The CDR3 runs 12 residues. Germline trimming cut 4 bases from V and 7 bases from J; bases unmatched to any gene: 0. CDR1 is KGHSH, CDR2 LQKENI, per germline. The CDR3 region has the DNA TGTGCCAGCTCACGACAGGGGAACACCATATATTTT. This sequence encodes CASSRQGNTIYF.

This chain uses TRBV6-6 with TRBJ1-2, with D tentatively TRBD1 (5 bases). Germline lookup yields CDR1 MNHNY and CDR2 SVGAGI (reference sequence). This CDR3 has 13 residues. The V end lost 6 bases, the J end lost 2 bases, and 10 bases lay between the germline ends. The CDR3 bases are TGTGCCAGCAGCTTACAGGAGAACTATGGCTACACCTTC. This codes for CASSLQENYGYTF.

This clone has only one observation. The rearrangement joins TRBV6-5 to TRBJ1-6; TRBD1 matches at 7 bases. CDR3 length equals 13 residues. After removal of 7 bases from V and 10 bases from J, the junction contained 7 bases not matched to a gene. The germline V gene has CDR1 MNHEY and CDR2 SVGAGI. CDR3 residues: CASTDRLRSPLHF. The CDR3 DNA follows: TGTGCCAGCACGGACAGGCTAAGGTCACCCCTCCACTTT.